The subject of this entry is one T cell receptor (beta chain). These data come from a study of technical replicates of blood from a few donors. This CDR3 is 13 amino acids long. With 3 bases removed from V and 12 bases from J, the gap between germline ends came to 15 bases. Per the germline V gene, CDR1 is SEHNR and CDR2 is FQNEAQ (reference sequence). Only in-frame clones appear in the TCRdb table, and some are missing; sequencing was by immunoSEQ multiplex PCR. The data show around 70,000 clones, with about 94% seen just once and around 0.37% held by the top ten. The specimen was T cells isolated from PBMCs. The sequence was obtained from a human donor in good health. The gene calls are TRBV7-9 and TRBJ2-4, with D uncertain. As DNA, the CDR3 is TGTGCCAGCAGCTTGGTACATTACGAGGCTCAGTACTTC. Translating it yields CASSLVHYEAQYF. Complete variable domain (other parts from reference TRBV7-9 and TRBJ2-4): DTGVSQNPRHKITKRGQNVTFRCDPISEHNRLYWYRQTLGQGPEFLTYFQNEAQLEKSRLLSDRFSAERPKGSFSTLEIQRTEQGDSAMYLCASSLVHYEAQYFGAGTRLSVL.